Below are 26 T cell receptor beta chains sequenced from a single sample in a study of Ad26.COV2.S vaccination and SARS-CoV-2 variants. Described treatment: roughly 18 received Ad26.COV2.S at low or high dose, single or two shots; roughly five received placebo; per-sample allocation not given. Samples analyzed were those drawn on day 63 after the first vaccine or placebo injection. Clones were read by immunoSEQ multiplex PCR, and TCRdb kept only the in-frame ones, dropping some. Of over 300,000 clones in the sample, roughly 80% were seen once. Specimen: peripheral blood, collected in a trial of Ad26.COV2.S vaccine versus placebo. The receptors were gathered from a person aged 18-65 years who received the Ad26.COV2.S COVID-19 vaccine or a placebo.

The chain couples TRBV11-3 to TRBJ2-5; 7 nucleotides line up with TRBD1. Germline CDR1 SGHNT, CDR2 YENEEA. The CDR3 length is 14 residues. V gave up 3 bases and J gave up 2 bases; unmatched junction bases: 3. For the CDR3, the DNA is TGTGCCAGCAGCTTGACAGGGTGGCAAGAGACCCAGTACTTC. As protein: CASSLTGWQETQYF.

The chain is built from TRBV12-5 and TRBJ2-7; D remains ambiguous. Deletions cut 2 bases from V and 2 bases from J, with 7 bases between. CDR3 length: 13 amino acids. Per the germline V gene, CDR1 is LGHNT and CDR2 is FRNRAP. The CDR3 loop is CASGLNGAYEQYF. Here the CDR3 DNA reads TGTGCTAGTGGTTTGAACGGAGCCTACGAGCAGTACTTC.

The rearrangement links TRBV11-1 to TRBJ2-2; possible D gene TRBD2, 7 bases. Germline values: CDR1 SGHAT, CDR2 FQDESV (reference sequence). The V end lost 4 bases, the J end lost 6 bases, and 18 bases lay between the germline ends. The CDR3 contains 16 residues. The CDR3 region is CASSSGRGARSGELFF. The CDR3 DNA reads TGTGCCAGCAGCTCCGGACGGGGGGCTAGGTCCGGGGAGCTGTTTTTT.

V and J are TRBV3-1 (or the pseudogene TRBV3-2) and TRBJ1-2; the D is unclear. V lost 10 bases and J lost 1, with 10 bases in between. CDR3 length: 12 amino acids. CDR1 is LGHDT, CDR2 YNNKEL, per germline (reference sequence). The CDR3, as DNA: TGTGCCACGACCGGTGTTAACTATGGCTACACCTTC. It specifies CATTGVNYGYTF.

The DNA of the CDR3 is TGTGCCAGCTCACCACCAGATAGGTTTGAAGCTTTCTTT. This encodes CASSPPDRFEAFF. This chain links TRBV18 with TRBJ1-1; D uncertain. This CDR3 is built from 13 residues. CDR1 and CDR2 (germline): KGHSH, LQKENI. V lost 0 bases and J lost 7, with 9 bases in between.

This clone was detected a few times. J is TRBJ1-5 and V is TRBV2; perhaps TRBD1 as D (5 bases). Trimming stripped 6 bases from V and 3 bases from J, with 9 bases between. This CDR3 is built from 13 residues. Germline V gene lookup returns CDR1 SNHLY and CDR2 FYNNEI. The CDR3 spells CASRVGANQPQHF. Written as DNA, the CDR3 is TGTGCCAGCAGAGTAGGGGCCAATCAGCCCCAGCATTTT.

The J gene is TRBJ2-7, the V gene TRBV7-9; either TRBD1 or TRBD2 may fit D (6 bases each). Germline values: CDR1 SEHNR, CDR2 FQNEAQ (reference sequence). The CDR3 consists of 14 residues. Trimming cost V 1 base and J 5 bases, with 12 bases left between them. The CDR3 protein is CASSLEGGGDEQYF. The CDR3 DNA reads TGTGCCAGCAGCTTAGAGGGGGGAGGCGACGAGCAGTACTTC.

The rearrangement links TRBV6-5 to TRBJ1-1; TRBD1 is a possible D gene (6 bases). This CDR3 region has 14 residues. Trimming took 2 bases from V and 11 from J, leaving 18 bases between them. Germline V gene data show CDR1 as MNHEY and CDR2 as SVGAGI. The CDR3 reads CASSYGQGSFEAFF. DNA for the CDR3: TGTGCCAGCAGTTACGGCCAGGGGTCCTTTGAGGCTTTCTTT.

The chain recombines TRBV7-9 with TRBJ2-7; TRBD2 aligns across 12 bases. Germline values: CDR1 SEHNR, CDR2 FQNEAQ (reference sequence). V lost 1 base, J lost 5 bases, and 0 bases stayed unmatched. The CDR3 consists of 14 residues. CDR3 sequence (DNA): TGTGCCAGCAGCTTAGGACTAGCGGGAGACGAGCAGTACTTC. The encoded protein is CASSLGLAGDEQYF.

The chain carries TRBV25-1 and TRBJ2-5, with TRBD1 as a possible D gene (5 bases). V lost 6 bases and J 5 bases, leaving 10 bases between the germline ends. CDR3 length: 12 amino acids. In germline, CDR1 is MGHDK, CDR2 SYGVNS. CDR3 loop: CASSPGWETQYF. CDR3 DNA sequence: TGTGCCAGCAGCCCAGGGTGGGAGACCCAGTACTTC.

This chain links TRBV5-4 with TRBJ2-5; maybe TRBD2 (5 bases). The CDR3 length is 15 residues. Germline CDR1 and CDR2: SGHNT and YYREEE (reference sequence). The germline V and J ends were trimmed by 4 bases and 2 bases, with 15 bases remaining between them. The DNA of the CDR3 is TGTGCCAGCAGCGGGATGGACTGGCAGCAAGAGACCCAGTACTTC. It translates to CASSGMDWQQETQYF.

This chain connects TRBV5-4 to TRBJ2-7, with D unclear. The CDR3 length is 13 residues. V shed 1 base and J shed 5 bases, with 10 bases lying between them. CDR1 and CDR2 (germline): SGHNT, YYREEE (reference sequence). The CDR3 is CASSLLISHEQYF. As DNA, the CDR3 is TGTGCCAGCAGCTTGTTGATATCCCACGAGCAGTACTTC.

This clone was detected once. CDR3 sequence (DNA): TGTGCCAGCTCAGCAAGACAGGGGGCAACTAATGAAAAACTGTTTTTT. It yields the protein CASSARQGATNEKLFF. V and J are TRBV18 and TRBJ1-4; 9 nucleotides match TRBD1. Germline-derived CDR1 and CDR2 are KGHSH and LQKENI. The CDR3 consists of 16 residues. The junction had 4 bases not matched to a gene; V was cut back by 5 bases and J by 0 bases.

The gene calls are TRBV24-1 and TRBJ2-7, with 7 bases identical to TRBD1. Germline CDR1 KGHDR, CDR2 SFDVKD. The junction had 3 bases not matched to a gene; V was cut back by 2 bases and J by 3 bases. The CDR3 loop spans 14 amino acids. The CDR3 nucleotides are TGTGCCACCAGTGATTATGGGACAGACTACGAGCAGTACTTC. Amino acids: CATSDYGTDYEQYF.

The CDR3 DNA is TGTGCCAGCAATACGGTGGGGGGCGGAACCGAGCAGTACTTC. Amino acid sequence: CASNTVGGGTEQYF. J is TRBJ2-7 and V is TRBV2, with D tentatively TRBD1 or TRBD2 (6 bases each). Germline CDR1 and CDR2: SNHLY and FYNNEI. V was cut by 7 bases and J by 6 bases, with 19 bases left in between. The length of the CDR3 is 14 residues.

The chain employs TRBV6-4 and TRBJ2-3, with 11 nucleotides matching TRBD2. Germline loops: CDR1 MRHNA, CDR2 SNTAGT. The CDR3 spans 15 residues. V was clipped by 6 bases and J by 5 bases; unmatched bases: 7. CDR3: CASRETSGAGDTQYF. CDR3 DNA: TGTGCCAGCAGGGAGACTAGCGGGGCCGGAGATACGCAGTATTTT.

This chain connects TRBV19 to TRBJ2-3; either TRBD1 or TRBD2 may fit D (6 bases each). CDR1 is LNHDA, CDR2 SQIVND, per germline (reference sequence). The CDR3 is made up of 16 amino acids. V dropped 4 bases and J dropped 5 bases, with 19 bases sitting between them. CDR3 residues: CASSKTRGSLRDTQYF. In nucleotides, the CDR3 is TGTGCCAGTAGTAAGACTAGGGGGAGTCTCAGAGATACGCAGTATTTT.

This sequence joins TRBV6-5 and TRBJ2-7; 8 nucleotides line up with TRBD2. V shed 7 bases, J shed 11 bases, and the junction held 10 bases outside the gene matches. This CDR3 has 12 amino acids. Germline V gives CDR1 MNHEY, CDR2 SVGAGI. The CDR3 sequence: CASTAKRGREYF. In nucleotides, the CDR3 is TGTGCCAGCACCGCCAAGCGGGGGCGGGAGTACTTC.

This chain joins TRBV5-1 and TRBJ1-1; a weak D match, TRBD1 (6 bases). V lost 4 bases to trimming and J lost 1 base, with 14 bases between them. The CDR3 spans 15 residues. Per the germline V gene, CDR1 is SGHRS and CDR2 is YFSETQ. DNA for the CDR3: TGCGCCAGCAGCGACCTACAGGGTGGGAACACTGAAGCTTTCTTT. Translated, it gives CASSDLQGGNTEAFF.

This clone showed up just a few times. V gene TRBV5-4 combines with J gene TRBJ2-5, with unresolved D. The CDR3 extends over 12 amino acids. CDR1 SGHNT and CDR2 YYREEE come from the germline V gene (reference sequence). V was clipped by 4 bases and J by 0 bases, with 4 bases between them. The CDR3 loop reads CASSTDQETQYF. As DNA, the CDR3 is TGTGCCAGCAGCACGGACCAAGAGACCCAGTACTTC. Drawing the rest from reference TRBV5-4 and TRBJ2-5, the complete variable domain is ETGVTQSPTHLIKTRGQQVTLRCSSQSGHNTVSWYQQALGQGPQFIFQYYREEENGRGNFPPRFSGLQFPNYSSELNVNALELDDSALYLCASSTDQETQYFGPGTRLLVL.

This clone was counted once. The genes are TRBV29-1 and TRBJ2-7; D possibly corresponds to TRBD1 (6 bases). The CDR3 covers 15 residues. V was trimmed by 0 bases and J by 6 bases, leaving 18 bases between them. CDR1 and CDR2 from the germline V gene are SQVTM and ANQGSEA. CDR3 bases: TGCAGCGTTGAAGAATTTGGGGGCACACGCCGCGAGCAGTACTTC. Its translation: CSVEEFGGTRREQYF.

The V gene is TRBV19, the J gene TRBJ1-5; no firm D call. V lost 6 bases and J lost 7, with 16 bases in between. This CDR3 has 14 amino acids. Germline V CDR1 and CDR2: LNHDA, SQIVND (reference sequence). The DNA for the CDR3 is TGTGCCAGTAGCCTATATGGCTGGGAACAGCCCCAGCATTTT. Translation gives CASSLYGWEQPQHF.

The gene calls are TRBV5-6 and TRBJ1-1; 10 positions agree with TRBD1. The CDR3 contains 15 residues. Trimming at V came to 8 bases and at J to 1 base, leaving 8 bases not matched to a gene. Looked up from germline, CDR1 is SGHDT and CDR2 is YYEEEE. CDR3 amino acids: CASMRQGAPNTEAFF. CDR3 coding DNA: TGTGCCAGTATGAGACAGGGGGCGCCGAACACTGAAGCTTTCTTT.

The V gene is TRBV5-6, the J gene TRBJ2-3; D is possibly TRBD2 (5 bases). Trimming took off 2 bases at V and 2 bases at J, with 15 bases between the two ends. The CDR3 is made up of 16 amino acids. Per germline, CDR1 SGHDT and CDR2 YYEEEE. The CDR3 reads CASSFLASPPTDTQYF. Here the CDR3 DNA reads TGTGCCAGCAGCTTTCTAGCTTCCCCCCCCACAGATACGCAGTATTTT.

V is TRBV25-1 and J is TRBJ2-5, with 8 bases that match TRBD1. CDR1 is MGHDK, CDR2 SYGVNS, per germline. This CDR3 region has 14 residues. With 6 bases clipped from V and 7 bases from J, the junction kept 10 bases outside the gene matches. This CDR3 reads CASRDDRGSRTQYF. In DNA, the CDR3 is TGTGCCAGCAGGGACGACAGGGGAAGTCGGACCCAGTACTTC.

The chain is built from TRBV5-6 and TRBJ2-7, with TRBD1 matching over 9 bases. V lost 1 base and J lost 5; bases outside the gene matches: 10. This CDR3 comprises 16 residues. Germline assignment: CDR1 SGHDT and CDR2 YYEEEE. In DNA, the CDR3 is TGTGCCAGCAGCTTGAGGAGGGGCACAGGGGGCGACGAGCAGTACTTC. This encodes CASSLRRGTGGDEQYF. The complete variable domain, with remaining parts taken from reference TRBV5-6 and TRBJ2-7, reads DAGVTQSPTHLIKTRGQQVTLRCSPKSGHDTVSWYQQALGQGPQFIFQYYEEEERQRGNFPDRFSGHQFPNYSSELNVNALLLGDSALYLCASSLRRGTGGDEQYFGPGTRLTVT.